A selection of T cell receptor gamma chains follows, all from one sample in a study of γδ T cells in repeated Plasmodium falciparum infection. TCRdb re-called clones from the multiplex PCR reads via CATT. This table has some 14,000 gamma-chain clones, around 1.5% appearing once. What was sequenced was gamma-delta T cells from blood. The receptor set was obtained from a pool of human donors (malaria-infected and uninfected, not separated). CDR3s include the opening cysteine and the closing phenylalanine or tryptophan. The size field reads once, few, many, or a class for an expanded clone.

clone_size: medium-sized
j_call: TRGJ1/TRGJ2
v_call: TRGV9
cdr3_aa: CALWEVGSYKKLF
cdr3_nt: TGTGCCTTGTGGGAGGTTGGTTCCTATAAGAAACTCTTT

clone_size: medium-sized
j_call: TRGJP
v_call: TRGV9
cdr3_aa: CALWDAELGKKIKVF
cdr3_nt: TGTGCCTTGTGGGATGCAGAGTTGGGCAAAAAAATCAAGGTATTT

clone_size: many
j_call: TRGJ1/TRGJ2
v_call: TRGV9
cdr3_aa: CALWEGFYYKKLF
cdr3_nt: TGTGCCTTGTGGGAGGGGTTTTATTATAAGAAACTCTTT

clone_size: many
j_call: TRGJ1/TRGJ2
v_call: TRGV4
cdr3_aa: CATWDVSRARELF
cdr3_nt: TGTGCCACCTGGGATGTGTCCCGTGCGAGGGAACTCTTT

clone_size: medium-sized
j_call: TRGJ1/TRGJ2
v_call: TRGV5
cdr3_aa: CATWGRDYKKLF
cdr3_nt: TGTGCCACCTGGGGCCGGGATTATAAGAAACTCTTT

clone_size: many
j_call: TRGJ1/TRGJ2
v_call: TRGV2
cdr3_aa: CATWDGSNYYKKLF
cdr3_nt: TGTGCCACCTGGGACGGCTCCAATTATTATAAGAAACTCTTT

clone_size: large
j_call: TRGJ1/TRGJ2
v_call: TRGV9
cdr3_aa: CALWEGHKKLF
cdr3_nt: TGTGCCTTGTGGGAGGGCCATAAGAAACTCTTT

clone_size: many
j_call: TRGJP2
v_call: TRGV8
cdr3_aa: CATWGRYSSDWIKTF
cdr3_nt: TGTGCCACCTGGGGCCGTTATAGTAGTGATTGGATCAAGACGTTT

clone_size: medium-sized
j_call: TRGJ1/TRGJ2
v_call: TRGV9
cdr3_aa: CALCIGYKKLF
cdr3_nt: TGTGCCTTGTGTATAGGTTATAAGAAACTCTTT

clone_size: large
j_call: TRGJ1/TRGJ2
v_call: TRGV4
cdr3_aa: CATWDGFYYYKKLF
cdr3_nt: TGTGCCACCTGGGATGGGTTCTATTATTATAAGAAACTCTTT

clone_size: many
j_call: TRGJ1/TRGJ2
v_call: TRGV8
cdr3_aa: CATWARGDKKLF
cdr3_nt: TGTGCCACCTGGGCCCGGGGGGATAAGAAACTCTTT

clone_size: large
j_call: TRGJ1/TRGJ2
v_call: TRGV9
cdr3_aa: CALWEVRYYKKLF
cdr3_nt: TGTGCCTTGTGGGAGGTGAGGTATTATAAGAAACTCTTT

clone_size: medium-sized
j_call: TRGJ1/TRGJ2
v_call: TRGV9
cdr3_aa: CALWEFRRLKKLF
cdr3_nt: TGTGCCTTGTGGGAGTTTAGGCGACTTAAGAAACTCTTT

clone_size: many
j_call: TRGJP2
v_call: TRGV3
cdr3_aa: CATWTQRKFSDWIKTF
cdr3_nt: TGTGCCACCTGGACCCAGAGGAAGTTTAGTGATTGGATCAAGACGTTT

clone_size: many
j_call: TRGJ1/TRGJ2
v_call: TRGV4
cdr3_aa: CATWDGRYYKKLF
cdr3_nt: TGTGCCACCTGGGATGGTCGTTATTATAAGAAACTCTTT

clone_size: many
j_call: TRGJ1/TRGJ2
v_call: TRGV5
cdr3_aa: CATWGRYYKKLF
cdr3_nt: TGTGCCACCTGGGGCCGTTATTATAAGAAACTCTTT

clone_size: many
j_call: TRGJP
v_call: TRGV9
cdr3_aa: CALWEDGQELGKKIKVF
cdr3_nt: TGTGCCTTGTGGGAGGACGGCCAAGAGTTGGGCAAAAAAATCAAGGTATTT

clone_size: medium-sized
j_call: TRGJ1/TRGJ2
v_call: TRGV5
cdr3_aa: CATWVSYKKLF
cdr3_nt: TGTGCCACCTGGGTTTCTTATAAGAAACTCTTT

clone_size: medium-sized
j_call: TRGJ1/TRGJ2
v_call: TRGV9
cdr3_aa: CALWEVFWDKKLF
cdr3_nt: TGTGCCTTGTGGGAGGTCTTTTGGGATAAGAAACTCTTT

clone_size: many
j_call: TRGJ1/TRGJ2
v_call: TRGV4
cdr3_aa: CATWDAWEYKKLF
cdr3_nt: TGTGCCACCTGGGATGCCTGGGAGTATAAGAAACTCTTT

clone_size: many
j_call: TRGJ1/TRGJ2
v_call: TRGV2
cdr3_aa: CATWDGPNYYKKLF
cdr3_nt: TGTGCCACCTGGGACGGTCCGAATTATTATAAGAAACTCTTT

clone_size: many
j_call: TRGJ1/TRGJ2
v_call: TRGV3
cdr3_aa: CATWDRPWYKKLF
cdr3_nt: TGTGCCACCTGGGACAGGCCCTGGTATAAGAAACTCTTT

clone_size: many
j_call: TRGJP
v_call: TRGV9
cdr3_aa: CALWEERELGKKIKVF
cdr3_nt: TGTGCCTTGTGGGAGGAAAGAGAGTTGGGCAAAAAAATCAAGGTATTT

clone_size: many
j_call: TRGJP
v_call: TRGV9
cdr3_aa: CALWEQSKMGKKIKVF
cdr3_nt: TGTGCCTTGTGGGAACAAAGCAAGATGGGCAAAAAAATCAAGGTATTT

clone_size: few
j_call: TRGJ1/TRGJ2
v_call: TRGV1
cdr3_aa: CATWDRCHPFYYKKLF
cdr3_nt: TGTGCCACCTGGGACAGGTGTCACCCATTTTATTATAAGAAACTCTTT

clone_size: medium-sized
j_call: TRGJ1/TRGJ2
v_call: TRGV8
cdr3_aa: CATWDRRRYKKLF
cdr3_nt: TGTGCCACCTGGGATAGGCGACGTTATAAGAAACTCTTT

clone_size: medium-sized
j_call: TRGJ1/TRGJ2
v_call: TRGV4
cdr3_aa: CATWDGPKDYKKLF
cdr3_nt: TGTGCCACCTGGGATGGGCCCAAGGATTATAAGAAACTCTTT

clone_size: few
j_call: TRGJ1/TRGJ2
v_call: TRGV3
cdr3_aa: CATRDRPSSYYKKLF
cdr3_nt: TGTGCCACCCGAGACAGGCCGTCCTCTTATTATAAGAAACTCTTT

clone_size: many
j_call: TRGJ1/TRGJ2
v_call: TRGV3
cdr3_aa: CATWDRPWDYKKLF
cdr3_nt: TGTGCCACCTGGGACAGGCCTTGGGATTATAAGAAACTCTTT

clone_size: medium-sized
j_call: TRGJ1/TRGJ2
v_call: TRGV9
cdr3_aa: CALWEGPFHYYKKLF
cdr3_nt: TGTGCCTTGTGGGAGGGCCCTTTCCATTATTATAAGAAACTCTTT

clone_size: medium-sized
j_call: TRGJ1/TRGJ2
v_call: TRGV4
cdr3_aa: CATWDDIYYKKLF
cdr3_nt: TGTGCCACCTGGGATGATATTTATTATAAGAAACTCTTT

clone_size: large
j_call: TRGJ1/TRGJ2
v_call: TRGV9
cdr3_aa: CALWEVLGIGNYYKKLF
cdr3_nt: TGTGCCTTGTGGGAGGTGCTTGGGATAGGAAATTATTATAAGAAACTCTTT

clone_size: many
j_call: TRGJP
v_call: TRGV9
cdr3_aa: CALWEEKKLGKKIKVF
cdr3_nt: TGTGCCTTGTGGGAAGAGAAAAAGTTGGGCAAAAAAATCAAGGTATTT

clone_size: medium-sized
j_call: TRGJ1/TRGJ2
v_call: TRGV9
cdr3_aa: CALWATPGYYKKLF
cdr3_nt: TGTGCCTTGTGGGCCACGCCGGGGTATTATAAGAAACTCTTT

clone_size: many
j_call: TRGJ1/TRGJ2
v_call: TRGV3
cdr3_aa: CATWDPRRNYYKKLF
cdr3_nt: TGTGCCACCTGGGACCCCCGAAGGAATTATTATAAGAAACTCTTT

clone_size: large
j_call: TRGJ1/TRGJ2
v_call: TRGV9
cdr3_aa: CALWEPYYKKLF
cdr3_nt: TGTGCCTTGTGGGAGCCATATTATAAGAAACTCTTT

clone_size: medium-sized
j_call: TRGJ1/TRGJ2
v_call: TRGV9
cdr3_aa: CALWEAPSPYYKKLF
cdr3_nt: TGTGCCTTGTGGGAGGCCCCGAGCCCTTATTATAAGAAACTCTTT

clone_size: many
j_call: TRGJ1/TRGJ2
v_call: TRGV2
cdr3_aa: CATWDGRFYKKLF
cdr3_nt: TGTGCCACCTGGGACGGGCGTTTCTATAAGAAACTCTTT

clone_size: many
j_call: TRGJP1
v_call: TRGV4
cdr3_aa: CATWERGWFKIF
cdr3_nt: TGTGCCACCTGGGAACGTGGTTGGTTCAAGATATTT

clone_size: medium-sized
j_call: TRGJ1/TRGJ2
v_call: TRGV5
cdr3_aa: CATWDRRYKKLF
cdr3_nt: TGTGCCACCTGGGACAGGCGATATAAGAAACTCTTT

clone_size: medium-sized
j_call: TRGJ1/TRGJ2
v_call: TRGV4
cdr3_aa: CATWDGPCKKLF
cdr3_nt: TGTGCCACCTGGGATGGGCCTTGTAAGAAACTCTTT

clone_size: medium-sized
j_call: TRGJP
v_call: TRGV9
cdr3_aa: CALWETRELGKKIKVF
cdr3_nt: TGTGCCTTGTGGGAGACCCGGGAGTTGGGCAAAAAAATCAAGGTATTT

clone_size: medium-sized
j_call: TRGJ1/TRGJ2
v_call: TRGV4
cdr3_aa: CATWNYYKKLF
cdr3_nt: TGTGCCACCTGGAATTATTATAAGAAACTCTTT

clone_size: many
j_call: TRGJ1/TRGJ2
v_call: TRGV4
cdr3_aa: CATWDFFNYKKLF
cdr3_nt: TGTGCCACCTGGGATTTTTTTAATTATAAGAAACTCTTT

clone_size: medium-sized
j_call: TRGJ1/TRGJ2
v_call: TRGV5
cdr3_aa: CATWDSLSYYKKLF
cdr3_nt: TGTGCCACCTGGGACAGCCTCAGTTATTATAAGAAACTCTTT